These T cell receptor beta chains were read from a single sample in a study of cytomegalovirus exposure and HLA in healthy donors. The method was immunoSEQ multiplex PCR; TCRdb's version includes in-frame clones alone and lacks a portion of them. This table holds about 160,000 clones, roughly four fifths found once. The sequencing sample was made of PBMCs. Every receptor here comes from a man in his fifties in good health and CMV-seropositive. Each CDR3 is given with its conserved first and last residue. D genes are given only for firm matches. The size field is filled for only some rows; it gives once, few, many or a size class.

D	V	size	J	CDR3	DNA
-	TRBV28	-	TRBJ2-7	CASSEIYEQYF	TGTGCCAGCTCAGAAATATACGAGCAGTACTTC
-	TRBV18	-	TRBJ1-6	CASSPQGENSPLHF	TGTGCCAGCTCACCACAGGGGGAGAATTCACCCCTCCACTTT
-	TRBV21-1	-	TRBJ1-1	CASSIGGRKNTEAFF	TGTGCCAGCAGCATTGGAGGGCGAAAGAACACTGAAGCTTTCTTT
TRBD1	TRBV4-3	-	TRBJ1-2	CASSQEGGQGRDYTF	TGCGCCAGCAGCCAAGAAGGCGGACAGGGTCGTGACTACACCTTC
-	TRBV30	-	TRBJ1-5	CAWSLLNNQPQHF	TGTGCCTGGAGCCTCCTAAATAACCAGCCCCAGCATTTT
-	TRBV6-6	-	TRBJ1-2	CASSYSGGNYGYTF	TGTGCCAGCAGTTACTCGGGAGGGAACTATGGCTACACCTTC
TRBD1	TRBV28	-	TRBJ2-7	CASWNGDRAADEQYF	TGTGCCAGCTGGAATGGAGACAGGGCGGCCGACGAGCAGTACTTC
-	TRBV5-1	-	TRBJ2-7	CASSLVGTDYEQYF	TGCGCCAGCAGCTTGGTTGGCACCGACTACGAGCAGTACTTC
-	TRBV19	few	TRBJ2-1	CASSIGGSYNEQFF	TGTGCCAGTAGTATAGGCGGCTCCTACAATGAGCAGTTCTTC
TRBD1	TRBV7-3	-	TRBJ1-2	CASSLQTGGIYGYTF	TGTGCCAGCAGCTTACAGACAGGGGGCATCTATGGCTACACCTTC
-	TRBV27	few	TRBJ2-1	CASSPLSGSLTYNEQFF	TGTGCCAGCAGTCCCCTCTCCGGGAGTCTAACCTACAATGAGCAGTTCTTC
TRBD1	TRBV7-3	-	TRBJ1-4	CASSLQQGPGEKLFF	TGTGCCAGCAGCCTCCAACAGGGGCCGGGTGAAAAACTGTTTTTT
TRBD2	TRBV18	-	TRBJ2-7	CASSPSGTSGSYEQYF	TGTGCCAGCTCACCTTCTGGGACTAGCGGGAGCTACGAGCAGTACTTC
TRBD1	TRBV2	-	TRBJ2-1	CASGDSFEQFF	TGTGCCAGCGGGGACAGCTTTGAGCAGTTCTTC
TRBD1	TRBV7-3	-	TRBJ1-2	CASSLERGRGYTF	TGTGCCAGCAGCTTAGAAAGGGGGCGGGGCTACACCTTC
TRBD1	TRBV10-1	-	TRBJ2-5	CASSRGQTQETQYF	TGCGCCAGCAGTAGGGGACAGACGCAAGAGACCCAGTACTTC
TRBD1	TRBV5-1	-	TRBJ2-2	CASCRTGNTGELFF	TGCGCCAGCTGCAGGACAGGTAACACCGGGGAGCTGTTTTTT
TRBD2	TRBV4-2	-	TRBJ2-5	CASSQGRGTSGGETQYF	TGTGCCAGCAGCCAAGGGCGGGGGACTAGCGGCGGAGAGACCCAGTACTTC
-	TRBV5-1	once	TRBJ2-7	CASSLNGEAHEQYF	TGCGCCAGCAGCTTGAACGGGGAGGCCCACGAGCAGTACTTC
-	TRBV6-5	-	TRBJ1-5	CASTHRGDRNQPQHF	TGTGCCAGCACCCATCGGGGGGACCGCAATCAGCCCCAGCATTTT
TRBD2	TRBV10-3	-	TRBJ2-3	CAIRASGVTDTQYF	TGTGCCATCAGGGCTAGCGGGGTCACAGATACGCAGTATTTT
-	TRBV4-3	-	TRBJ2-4	CASSQEERVSNIQYF	TGCGCCAGCAGCCAAGAAGAGAGGGTTTCAAACATTCAGTACTTC
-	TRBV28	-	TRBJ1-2	CASSSGSGYTF	TGTGCCAGCAGTTCAGGGTCTGGCTACACCTTC
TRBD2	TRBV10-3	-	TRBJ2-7	CAISATGTSAYEQYF	TGTGCCATCAGTGCGACGGGGACTAGCGCCTACGAGCAGTACTTC
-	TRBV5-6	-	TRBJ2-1	CASSEWTDEQFF	TGTGCCAGCAGCGAGTGGACAGATGAGCAGTTCTTC
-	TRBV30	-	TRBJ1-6	CAWSRDSYNSPLHF	TGTGCCTGGAGCCGGGACTCCTATAATTCACCCCTCCACTTT